This T cell receptor (beta chain) was sequenced in a study of breast tumors, draining lymph nodes, adjacent tissues. Per the germline V gene, CDR1 is DFQATT and CDR2 is SNEGSKA (reference sequence). V was pared by 6 bases and J by 8 bases, with 11 bases of the junction left unmatched. The CDR3 has 15 amino acids. Study-wide results and caveats: Luminal-like breast cancer showed significantly greater tumor-nontumor repertoire similarity than basal-like breast cancer did. Compared with lymph nodes, tumors were less diverse; compared with nontumor tissue, more.

With respect to this clonotype: The antigen remains undetermined.

TCRdb re-called the multiplex PCR reads through MiXCR, storing one row per CDR3 protein. The sample has some 47,000 distinct CDR3 sequences, 35% to 50% seen once. This TCR derives from a female donor with breast cancer. Some clones in this sample may be carry-over from other donors' samples. The sample taken for sequencing was breast tumor tissue. The chain carries TRBV20-1 and TRBJ1-4; 11 positions agree with TRBD1. The CDR3 DNA reads as TGCAGTGCAGAGCCGGGACAGGGGGACGGAGAAAAACTGTTTTTT. Translating it yields CSAEPGQGDGEKLFF.